Shown below are 22 T cell receptor beta chains from a single sample sequenced in a study of blood T cell repertoires in COVID-19. TCRdb keeps only in-frame clones here, not all; method: immunoSEQ multiplex PCR. Here the sample spans under 200,000 clones, roughly 87% being singletons. The sample comprised peripheral blood. These receptors were obtained from a man aged 55-75 years with active or convalescent COVID-19.

The chain recombines TRBV6-5 with TRBJ1-4; 10 nucleotides line up with TRBD1. V gave up 7 bases and J gave up 7 bases; unmatched junction bases: 6. The CDR3 length is 14 residues. CDR1 and CDR2 (germline): MNHEY, SVGAGI. Here the CDR3 reads CASTAGTGVEKLFF. As DNA, the CDR3 is TGTGCCAGCACCGCCGGGACAGGGGTTGAAAAACTGTTTTTT.

This clone showed up just a few times. The chain recombines TRBV7-2 with TRBJ1-2; possible D gene TRBD1, 6 bases. The CDR3 spans 14 residues. Trimming removed 4 bases at V and 6 bases at J, with 15 bases between. Germline CDR1 reads SGHTA; CDR2 reads FQGNSA. The CDR3 loop reads CASSSLAGANGYTF. As DNA, the CDR3 is TGTGCCAGCAGCTCCCTCGCAGGGGCTAATGGCTACACCTTC. Supplemented by reference TRBV7-2 and TRBJ1-2, the full variable domain reads GAGVSQSPSNKVTEKGKDVELRCDPISGHTALYWYRQSLGQGLEFLIYFQGNSAPDKSGLPSDRFSAERTGGSVSTLTIQRTQQEDSAVYLCASSSLAGANGYTFGSGTRLTVV.

The chain employs TRBV12-3 or TRBV12-4 and TRBJ2-1; D is perhaps TRBD1 (6 bases). The V gene lost 6 bases and the J gene lost 2 bases, with 8 bases spanning the gap. The CDR3 covers 13 residues. CDR3 coding DNA: TGTGCCAGCAGCGGACAGCCCTACAATGAGCAGTTCTTC. Encoded protein: CASSGQPYNEQFF.

A remark on this clone: The sample holds other DNA sequences that translate to the same CDR3. V and J are TRBV3-1 (or the pseudogene TRBV3-2) and TRBJ1-5; no reliable D call. V lost 1 base and J 0 bases, leaving 4 bases between the germline ends. CDR3 length: 14 residues. Germline V gene data show CDR1 as LGHDT and CDR2 as YNNKEL (reference sequence). CDR3 sequence: CASSQGYSNQPQHF. In DNA, the CDR3 is TGTGCCAGCAGCCAAGGTTATAGCAATCAGCCCCAGCATTTT.

V is TRBV4-1 and J is TRBJ1-1, with no clear D. The CDR3 loop spans 14 amino acids. The V end lost 1 base, the J end lost 2 bases, and 8 bases lay between the germline ends. CDR1 and CDR2 from the germline V gene are MGHRA and YSYEKL. The CDR3 is CASSQAVLNTEAFF. In DNA form, the CDR3 reads TGCGCCAGCAGCCAAGCAGTTCTTAACACTGAAGCTTTCTTT.

The rearrangement joins TRBV21-1 to TRBJ2-5; the table gives TRBD1 as D, unverified against the DNA. TRBV21-1 is termed a pseudogene. CDR3 length equals 14 residues. This CDR3 is CASPKGEISETQYF. The DNA of the CDR3 is TGTGCCAGCCCCAAGGGGGAGATTTCGGAGACCCAGTACTTC.

The chain couples TRBV27 to TRBJ2-7; possible D gene TRBD2, 5 bases. Germline lookup yields CDR1 MNHEY and CDR2 SMNVEV (reference sequence). Trimming shortened V by 0 bases and J by 6 bases, and 18 bases separated the two germline ends. CDR3 length: 16 amino acids. This CDR3 is CASSLSVAEGILEQYF. The CDR3 coding sequence is TGTGCCAGCAGTTTATCTGTAGCCGAGGGAATCCTCGAGCAGTACTTC.

This clone was found once. This sample includes further DNA sequences coding for the same CDR3. The chain combines TRBV19 with TRBJ2-7; 9 bases map to TRBD1. V trimming: 6 bases; J trimming: 2 bases; junction bases outside the gene matches: 5. This CDR3 has 14 residues. CDR1 LNHDA and CDR2 SQIVND come from the germline V gene (reference sequence). CDR3 sequence (DNA): TGTGCCAGTAGCATGGGACAGGGCGCCTACGAGCAGTACTTC. It translates to CASSMGQGAYEQYF.

The rearrangement uses TRBV5-5 and TRBJ2-2; D might be TRBD2 (6 bases). V was trimmed by 0 bases and J by 2 bases, leaving 11 bases between them. The CDR3 runs 16 residues. Germline lookup yields CDR1 SGHKS and CDR2 YYEKEE (reference sequence). The CDR3 DNA reads as TGTGCCAGCAGCTTGGCCGCCGGGACTAACACCGGGGAGCTGTTTTTT. Protein sequence: CASSLAAGTNTGELFF.

V gene TRBV2 combines with J gene TRBJ1-5; weak D call: TRBD1 (6 bases). Looked up from germline, CDR1 is SNHLY and CDR2 is FYNNEI. Trimming took 5 bases from V and 7 from J, leaving 18 bases between them. The CDR3 consists of 15 residues. CDR3 coding DNA: TGTGCCAGCAGTAAAGGGGGGCAAGGTGGCCAGCCCCAGCATTTT. It translates to CASSKGGQGGQPQHF.

The chain is built from TRBV2 and TRBJ1-5; possibly TRBD1 for D (6 bases). The CDR3 is 16 amino acids. V was pared by 4 bases and J by 1 base, with 14 bases between. Germline assignment: CDR1 SNHLY and CDR2 FYNNEI. CDR3 in DNA: TGTGCCAGCAGTGTCCTAGCGGGGACAAGCAATCAGCCCCAGCATTTT. It is translated as CASSVLAGTSNQPQHF.

The chain joins TRBV30 to TRBJ2-3; 7 bases match TRBD1. V lost 2 bases, J lost 4 bases, and 15 bases stayed unmatched. The CDR3 has 17 amino acids. Germline V gene sequence: CDR1 GTSNPN, CDR2 SVGIG (reference sequence). The CDR3 loop reads CAWSFYPQGGRADTQYF. CDR3 in DNA: TGTGCCTGGAGTTTTTACCCACAAGGGGGCAGGGCAGATACGCAGTATTTT.

The chain uses TRBV4-1 and TRBJ2-1; D remains ambiguous. The germline CDR1 and CDR2 sequences are MGHRA and YSYEKL. V was clipped by 3 bases and J by 5 bases, with 5 bases between them. This CDR3 is built from 12 residues. The DNA for the CDR3 is TGCGCCAGCAGCCACAGCGACAATGAGCAGTTCTTC. Its protein product is CASSHSDNEQFF.

The V and J genes are TRBV5-1 and TRBJ2-3; a weak D match, TRBD1 (6 bases). The CDR3 runs to 14 residues. V was shortened by 7 bases and J by 2 bases, with 14 bases between the two germline ends. Germline V lookup: CDR1 SGHRS, CDR2 YFSETQ. Here the CDR3 DNA reads TGCGCCAGCGGGGTAGGACAGACCACAGATACGCAGTATTTT. Residues: CASGVGQTTDTQYF.

The V call is TRBV11-2, the J call TRBJ2-3; 13 bases map to TRBD2. This CDR3 is built from 17 residues. Looked up from germline, CDR1 is SGHAT and CDR2 is FQNNGV. J gave up 4 bases and V 5 bases, and 9 bases lay outside the gene matches. The CDR3 DNA follows: TGTGCCAGCAGCCCACTGGGTGGGACTAGCGGGGCAGATACGCAGTATTTT. This sequence encodes CASSPLGGTSGADTQYF. Drawing the rest from reference TRBV11-2 and TRBJ2-3, the complete variable domain is EAGVAQSPRYKIIEKRQSVAFWCNPISGHATLYWYQQILGQGPKLLIQFQNNGVVDDSQLPKDRFSAERLKGVDSTLKIQPAKLEDSAVYLCASSPLGGTSGADTQYFGPGTRLTVL.

V usage is TRBV6-4 and J usage is TRBJ1-2; no definite D call. Trimming removed 6 bases from V and 4 bases from J, with 12 bases in between. The germline CDR1 and CDR2 sequences are MRHNA and SNTAGT. There are 13 residues in the CDR3. The CDR3 protein is CASSYVPGYGYTF. In nucleotides, the CDR3 is TGTGCCAGCAGCTATGTCCCAGGCTATGGCTACACCTTC.

This chain's CDR3 is CSVLEDRTPGSAFF. CDR3 DNA sequence: TGCAGCGTTTTGGAGGACAGGACACCTGGTTCGGCTTTCTTT. The chain employs TRBV29-1 and TRBJ1-1; 7 bases match TRBD1. V lost 5 bases and J lost 11; bases outside the gene matches: 17. Germline V gives CDR1 SQVTM, CDR2 ANQGSEA. The CDR3 runs 14 residues.

In this sample, this clone turned up once. The CDR3 here is CASRGTYNSPLHF. CDR3 nucleotides: TGTGCCAGTCGAGGGACCTATAATTCACCCCTCCACTTT. The chain combines TRBV2 with TRBJ1-6; no definite D call. Germline loops: CDR1 SNHLY, CDR2 FYNNEI. Trimming took off 9 bases at V and 2 bases at J, with 8 bases between the two ends. The length of the CDR3 is 13 residues.

The chain employs TRBV12-3 or TRBV12-4 and TRBJ1-6; tentatively, D is TRBD1 (5 bases). The CDR3 totals 13 residues. The V gene lost 6 bases and the J gene lost 10 bases, with 13 bases spanning the gap. The CDR3 nucleotides are TGTGCCAGCAGGCAGGGTTTAATATCACCCCTCCACTTT. This encodes CASRQGLISPLHF.

The chain joins TRBV19 to TRBJ1-3; no firm D call. The germline V gene has CDR1 LNHDA and CDR2 SQIVND (reference sequence). V was pared by 4 bases and J by 4 bases, with 11 bases between. The CDR3 covers 14 residues. CDR3 coding DNA: TGTGCCAGTAGTACCGGGTCGGCCGGAAACACCATATATTTT. Its protein product is CASSTGSAGNTIYF.

This clone was seen a single time. The V call is TRBV7-3, the J call TRBJ1-6, with D uncertain. The CDR3 loop spans 13 amino acids. V was clipped by 2 bases and J by 12 bases, with 11 bases between them. Germline values: CDR1 SGHTA, CDR2 FQGTGA. CDR3 protein: CASSLYQVRPLHF. In nucleotides, the CDR3 is TGTGCCAGCAGCTTATATCAGGTGAGACCCCTCCACTTT. Together with reference TRBV7-3 and TRBJ1-6, the CDR3 gives the full variable domain: GAGVSQTPSNKVTEKGKYVELRCDPISGHTALYWYRQSLGQGPEFLIYFQGTGAADDSGLPNDRFFAVRPEGSVSTLKIQRTERGDSAVYLCASSLYQVRPLHFGNGTRLTVT.

The gene calls are TRBV19 and TRBJ2-2; TRBD1 matches at 7 bases. The CDR3 is 17 residues long. V was pared by 0 bases and J by 1 base, with 5 bases of the junction left unmatched. Germline V CDR1 and CDR2: LNHDA, SQIVND (reference sequence). For the CDR3, the DNA is TGTGCCAGTAGTATAGAAAGAGGGACAGAGAACACCGGGGAGCTGTTTTTT. The encoded protein is CASSIERGTENTGELFF.